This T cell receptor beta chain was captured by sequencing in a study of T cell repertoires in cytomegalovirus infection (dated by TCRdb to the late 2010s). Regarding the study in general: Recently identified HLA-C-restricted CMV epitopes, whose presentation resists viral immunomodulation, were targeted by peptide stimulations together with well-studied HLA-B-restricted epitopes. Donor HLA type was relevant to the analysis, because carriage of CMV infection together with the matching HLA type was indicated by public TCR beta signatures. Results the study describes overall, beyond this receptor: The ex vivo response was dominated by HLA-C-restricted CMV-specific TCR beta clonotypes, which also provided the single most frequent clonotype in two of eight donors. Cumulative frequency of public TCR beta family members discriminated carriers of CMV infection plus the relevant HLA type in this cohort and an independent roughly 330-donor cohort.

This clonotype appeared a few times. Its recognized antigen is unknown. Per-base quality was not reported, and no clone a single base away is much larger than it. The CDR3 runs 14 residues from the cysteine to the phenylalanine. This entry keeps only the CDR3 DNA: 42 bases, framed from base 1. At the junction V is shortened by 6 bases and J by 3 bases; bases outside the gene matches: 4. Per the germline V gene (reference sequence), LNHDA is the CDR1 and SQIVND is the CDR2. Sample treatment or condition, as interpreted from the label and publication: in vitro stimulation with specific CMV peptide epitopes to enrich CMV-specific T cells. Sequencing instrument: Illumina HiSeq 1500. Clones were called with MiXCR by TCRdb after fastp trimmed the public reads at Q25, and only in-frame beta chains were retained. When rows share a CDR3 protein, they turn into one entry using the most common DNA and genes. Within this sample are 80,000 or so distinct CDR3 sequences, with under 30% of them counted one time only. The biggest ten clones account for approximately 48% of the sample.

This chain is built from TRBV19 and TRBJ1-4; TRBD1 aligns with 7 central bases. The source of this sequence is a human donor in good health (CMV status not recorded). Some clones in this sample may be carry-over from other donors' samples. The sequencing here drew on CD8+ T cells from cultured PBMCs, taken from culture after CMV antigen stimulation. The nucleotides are TGTGCCAGTAGGGAGGGGGCGCCTAATGAAAAACTGTTTTTT. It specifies CASREGAPNEKLFF.